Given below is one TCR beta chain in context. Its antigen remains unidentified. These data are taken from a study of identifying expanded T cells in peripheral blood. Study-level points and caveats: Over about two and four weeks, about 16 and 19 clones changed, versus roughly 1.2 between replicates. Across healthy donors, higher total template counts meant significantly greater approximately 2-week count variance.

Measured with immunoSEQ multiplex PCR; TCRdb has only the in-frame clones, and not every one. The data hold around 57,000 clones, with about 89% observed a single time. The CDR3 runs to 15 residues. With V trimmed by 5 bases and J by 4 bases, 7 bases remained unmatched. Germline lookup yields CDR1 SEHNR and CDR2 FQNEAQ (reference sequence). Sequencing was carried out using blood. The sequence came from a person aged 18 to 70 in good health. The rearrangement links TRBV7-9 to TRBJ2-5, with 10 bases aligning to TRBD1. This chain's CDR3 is CASSPGTGAGETQYF. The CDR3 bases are TGTGCCAGCAGCCCCGGGACAGGGGCCGGAGAGACCCAGTACTTC.